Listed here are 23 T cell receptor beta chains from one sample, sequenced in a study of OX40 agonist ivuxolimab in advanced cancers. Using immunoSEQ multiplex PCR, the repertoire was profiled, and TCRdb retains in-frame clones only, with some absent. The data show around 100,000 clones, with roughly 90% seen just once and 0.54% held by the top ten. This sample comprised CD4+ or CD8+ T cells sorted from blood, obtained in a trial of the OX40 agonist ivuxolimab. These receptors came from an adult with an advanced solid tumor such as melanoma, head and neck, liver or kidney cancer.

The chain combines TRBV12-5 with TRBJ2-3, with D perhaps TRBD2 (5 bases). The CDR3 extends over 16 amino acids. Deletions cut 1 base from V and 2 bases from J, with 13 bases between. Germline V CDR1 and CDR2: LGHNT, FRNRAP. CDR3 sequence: CASGLAMSGSTDTQYF. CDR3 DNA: TGTGCTAGTGGTTTGGCTATGTCGGGGTCCACAGATACGCAGTATTTT.

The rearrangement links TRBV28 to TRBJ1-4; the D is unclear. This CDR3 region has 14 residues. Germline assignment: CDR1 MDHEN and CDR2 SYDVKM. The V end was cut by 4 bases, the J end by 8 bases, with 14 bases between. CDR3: CASSSSGMKEKLFF. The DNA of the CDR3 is TGTGCCAGCAGTTCCTCGGGTATGAAGGAAAAACTGTTTTTT.

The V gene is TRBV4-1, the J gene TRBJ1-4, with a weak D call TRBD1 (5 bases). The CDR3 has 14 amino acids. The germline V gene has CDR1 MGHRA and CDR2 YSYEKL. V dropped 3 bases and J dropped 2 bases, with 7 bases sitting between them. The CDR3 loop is CASSQDITNEKLFF. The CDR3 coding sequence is TGCGCCAGCAGCCAGGACATTACTAATGAAAAACTGTTTTTT.

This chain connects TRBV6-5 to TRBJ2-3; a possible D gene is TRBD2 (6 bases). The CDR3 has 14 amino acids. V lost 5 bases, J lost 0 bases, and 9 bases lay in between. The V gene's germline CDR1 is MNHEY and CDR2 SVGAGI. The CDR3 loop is CASSRTISTDTQYF. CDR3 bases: TGTGCCAGCAGTAGGACTATTAGCACAGATACGCAGTATTTT.

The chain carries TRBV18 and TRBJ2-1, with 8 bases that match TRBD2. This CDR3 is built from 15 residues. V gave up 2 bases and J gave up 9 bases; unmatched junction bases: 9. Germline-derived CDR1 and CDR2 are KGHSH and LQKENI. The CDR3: CASSPGVAGSSEQFF. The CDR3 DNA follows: TGTGCCAGCTCACCAGGGGTAGCGGGATCCAGTGAGCAGTTCTTC.

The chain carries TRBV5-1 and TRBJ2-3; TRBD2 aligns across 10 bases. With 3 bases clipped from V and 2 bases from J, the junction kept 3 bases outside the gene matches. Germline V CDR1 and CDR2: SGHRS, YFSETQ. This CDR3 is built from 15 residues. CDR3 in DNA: TGCGCCAGCAGCTATCTAGCGGGGGACACAGATACGCAGTATTTT. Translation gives CASSYLAGDTDTQYF.

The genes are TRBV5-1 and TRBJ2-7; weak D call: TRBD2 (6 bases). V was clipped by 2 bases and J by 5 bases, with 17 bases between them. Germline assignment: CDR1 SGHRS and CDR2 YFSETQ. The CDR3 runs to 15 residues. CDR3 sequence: CASSFAWREMDEQYF. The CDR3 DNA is TGCGCCAGCAGCTTCGCATGGAGGGAAATGGACGAGCAGTACTTC.

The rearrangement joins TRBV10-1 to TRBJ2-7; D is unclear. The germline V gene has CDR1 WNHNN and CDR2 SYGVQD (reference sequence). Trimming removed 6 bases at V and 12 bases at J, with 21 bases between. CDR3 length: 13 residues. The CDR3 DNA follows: TGCGCCAGCAGACCGGGTCCCACCTGGGGATCGTACTTC. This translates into CASRPGPTWGSYF.

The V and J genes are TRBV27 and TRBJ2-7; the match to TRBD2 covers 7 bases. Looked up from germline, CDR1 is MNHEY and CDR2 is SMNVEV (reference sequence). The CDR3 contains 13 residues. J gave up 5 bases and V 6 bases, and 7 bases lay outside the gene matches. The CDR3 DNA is TGTGCCAGCAGCCCGGCGGGGGTCAACGAGCAGTACTTC. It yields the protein CASSPAGVNEQYF.

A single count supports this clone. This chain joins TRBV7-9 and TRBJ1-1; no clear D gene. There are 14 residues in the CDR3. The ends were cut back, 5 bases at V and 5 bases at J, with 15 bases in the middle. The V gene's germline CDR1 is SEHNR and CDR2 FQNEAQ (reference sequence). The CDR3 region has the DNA TGTGCCAGCAGCCCAGGACCTGTCTTGACTGAAGCTTTCTTT. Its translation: CASSPGPVLTEAFF. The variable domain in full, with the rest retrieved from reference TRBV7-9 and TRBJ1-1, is DTGVSQNPRHKITKRGQNVTFRCDPISEHNRLYWYRQTLGQGPEFLTYFQNEAQLEKSRLLSDRFSAERPKGSFSTLEIQRTEQGDSAMYLCASSPGPVLTEAFFGQGTRLTVV.

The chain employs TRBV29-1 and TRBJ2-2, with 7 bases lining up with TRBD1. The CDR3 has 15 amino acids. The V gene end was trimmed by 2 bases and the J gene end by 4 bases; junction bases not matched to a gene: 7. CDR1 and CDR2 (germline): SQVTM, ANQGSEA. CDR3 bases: TGCAGCGTTGAACTAGGGACAGTAGCCACCGGGGAGCTGTTTTTT. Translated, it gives CSVELGTVATGELFF.

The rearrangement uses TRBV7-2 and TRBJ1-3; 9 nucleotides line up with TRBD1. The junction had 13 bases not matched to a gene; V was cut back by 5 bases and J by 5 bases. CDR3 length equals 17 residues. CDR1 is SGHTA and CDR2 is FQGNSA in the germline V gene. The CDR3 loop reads CASSPSSGTGTRNTIYF. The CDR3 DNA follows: TGTGCCAGCAGCCCCTCTTCCGGGACAGGGACTAGAAACACCATATATTTT.

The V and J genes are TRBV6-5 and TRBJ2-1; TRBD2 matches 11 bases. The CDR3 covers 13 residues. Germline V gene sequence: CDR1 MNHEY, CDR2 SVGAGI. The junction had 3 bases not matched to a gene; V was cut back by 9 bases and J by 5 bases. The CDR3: CASLAGGNNEQFF. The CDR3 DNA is TGTGCCAGTCTAGCGGGAGGAAACAATGAGCAGTTCTTC.

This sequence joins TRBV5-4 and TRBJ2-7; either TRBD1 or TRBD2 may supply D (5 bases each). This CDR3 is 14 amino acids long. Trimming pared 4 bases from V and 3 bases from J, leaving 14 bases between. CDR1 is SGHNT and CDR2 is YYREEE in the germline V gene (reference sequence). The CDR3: CASSPDRGRYEQYF. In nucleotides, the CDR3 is TGTGCCAGCAGCCCAGACCGGGGCCGCTACGAGCAGTACTTC.

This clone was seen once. Here the CDR3 reads CASRLSSSYNEQFF. The CDR3 DNA reads as TGTGCCAGTAGACTTTCAAGCTCCTACAATGAGCAGTTCTTC. V usage is TRBV19 and J usage is TRBJ2-1; no firm D call. V gave up 6 bases and J gave up 0 bases, with 9 bases separating them. The germline gives CDR1 LNHDA, CDR2 SQIVND (reference sequence). The CDR3 contains 14 residues.

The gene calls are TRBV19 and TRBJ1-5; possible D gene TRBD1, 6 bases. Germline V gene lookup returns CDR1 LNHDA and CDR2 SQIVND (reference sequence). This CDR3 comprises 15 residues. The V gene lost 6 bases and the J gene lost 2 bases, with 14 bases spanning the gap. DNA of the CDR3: TGTGCCAGTAGAACCCAGGACAGAGGCAATCAGCCCCAGCATTTT. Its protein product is CASRTQDRGNQPQHF.

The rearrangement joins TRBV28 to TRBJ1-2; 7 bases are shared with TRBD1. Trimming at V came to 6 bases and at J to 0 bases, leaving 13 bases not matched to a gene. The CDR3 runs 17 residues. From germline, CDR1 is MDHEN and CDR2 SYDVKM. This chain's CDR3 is CASRSSRGIGANYGYTF. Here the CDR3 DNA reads TGTGCCAGCAGGAGCTCCAGGGGGATAGGAGCTAACTATGGCTACACCTTC.

The CDR3 nucleotides read TGTGCCAGCAGCTTAGAGGTCTGGCAGGGCTACGAGCAGTACTTC. Translation: CASSLEVWQGYEQYF. The V call is TRBV7-9, the J call TRBJ2-7, with D tentatively TRBD1 (5 bases). Trimming removed 1 base at V and 3 bases at J, with 13 bases between. The CDR3 has 15 amino acids. Germline-derived CDR1 and CDR2 are SEHNR and FQNEAQ (reference sequence).

CDR3 in amino acids: CASGNSVNGAFF. The DNA for the CDR3 is TGCGCCAGCGGCAATTCCGTGAACGGAGCTTTCTTT. The chain couples TRBV5-1 to TRBJ1-1; no clear D gene. The CDR3 contains 12 residues. Germline values: CDR1 SGHRS, CDR2 YFSETQ. The V end lost 7 bases, the J end lost 10 bases, and 17 bases lay between the germline ends.

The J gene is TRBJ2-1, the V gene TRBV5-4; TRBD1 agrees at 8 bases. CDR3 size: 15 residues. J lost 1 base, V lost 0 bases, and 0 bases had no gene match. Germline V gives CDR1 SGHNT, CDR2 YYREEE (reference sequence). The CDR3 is CASSLGTGSYNEQFF. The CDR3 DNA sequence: TGTGCCAGCAGCTTGGGGACAGGGTCCTACAATGAGCAGTTCTTC. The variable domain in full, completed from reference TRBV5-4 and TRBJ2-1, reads ETGVTQSPTHLIKTRGQQVTLRCSSQSGHNTVSWYQQALGQGPQFIFQYYREEENGRGNFPPRFSGLQFPNYSSELNVNALELDDSALYLCASSLGTGSYNEQFFGPGTRLTVL.

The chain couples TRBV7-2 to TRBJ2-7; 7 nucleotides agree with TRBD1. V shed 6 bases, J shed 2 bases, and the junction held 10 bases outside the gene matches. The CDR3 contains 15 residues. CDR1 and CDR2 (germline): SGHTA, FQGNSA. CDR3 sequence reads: CASSHGTVETYEQYF. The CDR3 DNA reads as TGTGCCAGCAGTCACGGGACAGTTGAAACCTACGAGCAGTACTTC.

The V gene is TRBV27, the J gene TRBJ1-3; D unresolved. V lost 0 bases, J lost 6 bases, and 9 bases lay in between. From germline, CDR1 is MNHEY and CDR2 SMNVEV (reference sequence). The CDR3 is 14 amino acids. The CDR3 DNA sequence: TGTGCCAGCAGTTTATCGGGGTCTAAAAACACCATATATTTT. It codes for CASSLSGSKNTIYF.

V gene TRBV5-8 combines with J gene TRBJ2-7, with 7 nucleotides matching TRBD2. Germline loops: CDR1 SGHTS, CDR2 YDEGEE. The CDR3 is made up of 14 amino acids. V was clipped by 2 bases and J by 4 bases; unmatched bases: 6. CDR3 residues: CASSFGGRGYEQYF. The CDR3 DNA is TGTGCCAGCAGCTTCGGCGGGAGAGGATACGAGCAGTACTTC.